The clone carrying this TCR beta chain was observed a few times. The target antigen is unknown. The data were obtained in a study of cytomegalovirus exposure and HLA in healthy donors. The primer mix had 60 Vbeta and 13 Jbeta primers. Measured with immunoSEQ multiplex PCR; TCRdb has only the in-frame clones, and not every one. This sample yields some 90,000 clones, of which more than 60% are seen a single time; about 2.1% belongs to the top ten. Study-level results: A later analysis revealed that TCR association rates differed between HLA loci, peaking at DRB1 and bottoming out at HLA-C.

These donors, healthy bone marrow donors, were studied. CDR3 length: 15 residues. Germline values: CDR1 ENHRY, CDR2 SYGVKD. Trimming at V came to 0 bases and at J to 6 bases, leaving 4 bases not matched to a gene. The rearrangement uses TRBV10-3 and TRBJ2-3; TRBD1 agrees at 9 bases. Sequencing was performed on PBMCs. This clonotype was sampled from a boy aged 5-17 years in good health and CMV-seronegative. The CDR3 reads CAISESGQGWDTQYF. CDR3 nucleotides: TGTGCCATCAGTGAGTCGGGACAGGGTTGGGATACGCAGTATTTT.